Presented here are 28 T cell receptor beta chains from one specimen sequenced in a study of blood T cells in healthy people across ages. Using a J-beta primer mix together with a sample-barcoded 5' primer, a second PCR was run for roughly 6 to 11 cycles. TCRdb reprocessed the 5' RACE reads via MiXCR and lists one record per CDR3 protein. Seen here are over 450,000 distinct CDR3 sequences, 24% observed once, and the top ten hold approximately 8.7%. A further study also used this sample, focusing on T cells of mothers and their children.

Sequencing used blood. These receptors came from a boy aged 5-17 years in good health.

The chain couples TRBV6-1 to TRBJ2-7; maybe TRBD1 (5 bases). CDR3 length equals 15 residues. Germline V lookup: CDR1 MNHNS, CDR2 SASEGT. V shed 6 bases and J shed 7 bases, with 22 bases lying between them. CDR3 protein: CASRGDSPFSEEQYF. The CDR3 nucleotides are TGTGCCAGCAGGGGCGACAGCCCTTTTTCGGAAGAGCAGTACTTC.

This clonotype was observed once. A much larger clone lies a single base off, so this may be a read error. The chain recombines TRBV28 with TRBJ2-5, with D possibly called TRBD1 or TRBD2 (5 bases each). This CDR3 has 16 residues. In germline, CDR1 is MDHEN, CDR2 SYDVKM. V lost 3 bases and J 5 bases, leaving 19 bases between the germline ends. CDR3: CASSFKATGTGETQYF. In DNA form, the CDR3 reads TGTGCCAGCAGTTTTAAGGCTACCGGGACCGGGGAGACCCAGTACTTC.

The table lists this clonotype with many counts. The V call is TRBV7-3, the J call TRBJ2-5, with D perhaps given as TRBD1 or TRBD2 (5 bases each). Germline V gene lookup returns CDR1 SGHTA and CDR2 FQGTGA. The CDR3 runs 13 residues. Between the trimmed V and J ends, which lost 5 bases and 2 bases, there was a span of 9 bases. Here the CDR3 reads CASSRDRQETQYF. CDR3 bases: TGTGCCAGCAGCCGGGACCGGCAAGAGACCCAGTACTTC.

This clonotype was counted only a few times. V is TRBV6-5 and J is TRBJ1-1; D is possibly TRBD1 (6 bases). Between the trimmed V and J ends, which lost 2 bases and 6 bases, there was a span of 13 bases. The CDR3 consists of 14 residues. Germline values: CDR1 MNHEY, CDR2 SVGAGI. The CDR3 spells CASSYGRGTAEAFF. The CDR3 coding sequence is TGTGCCAGCAGTTACGGCAGGGGTACTGCTGAAGCTTTCTTT.

This clonotype was seen a handful of times. This chain joins TRBV29-1 and TRBJ2-3, with 11 bases identical to TRBD1. CDR3 length: 17 residues. With 6 bases clipped from V and 6 bases from J, the junction kept 17 bases outside the gene matches. CDR1 and CDR2 from the germline V gene are SQVTM and ANQGSEA. CDR3 sequence (DNA): TGCAGCGTCGAGGACAGGGGGCCCCTAAAAAATGCCGATACGCAGTATTTT. Translated: CSVEDRGPLKNADTQYF.

This clonotype was observed a few times. V usage is TRBV7-6 and J usage is TRBJ2-5; a weak D match, TRBD1 (6 bases). The CDR3 spans 13 residues. V lost 5 bases and J lost 11, with 18 bases in between. The germline CDR1 and CDR2 sequences are SGHVS and FNYEAQ. CDR3 region: CASSQIEGVEQYF. The CDR3 nucleotides are TGTGCCAGCAGCCAAATTGAGGGGGTTGAGCAGTACTTC. The variable domain in full, completed from reference TRBV7-6 and TRBJ2-5, reads GAGVSQSPRYKVTKRGQDVALRCDPISGHVSLYWYRQALGQGPEFLTYFNYEAQQDKSGLPNDRFSAERPEGSISTLTIQRTEQRDSAMYRCASSQIEGVEQYFGPGTRLLVL.

The chain has TRBV7-9 and TRBJ2-5; D is possibly TRBD1 (6 bases). This CDR3 has 15 residues. Per germline, CDR1 SEHNR and CDR2 FQNEAQ (reference sequence). V was shortened by 0 bases and J by 3 bases, with 11 bases between the two germline ends. The DNA of the CDR3 is TGTGCCAGCAGCTTAGCACACAGGACAGAAGAGACCCAGTACTTC. Translation: CASSLAHRTEETQYF.

The CDR3 spells CASTRRGQDSYEQYF. CDR3 DNA: TGTGCCAGCACCCGGCGGGGTCAAGACTCCTACGAGCAGTACTTC. V and J are TRBV6-5 and TRBJ2-7, with D possibly being TRBD2 (6 bases). The CDR3 extends over 15 amino acids. Trimming pared 7 bases from V and 0 bases from J, leaving 16 bases between. Germline CDR1 and CDR2: MNHEY and SVGAGI.

This chain uses TRBV28 with TRBJ2-7; the D is unclear. The germline gives CDR1 MDHEN, CDR2 SYDVKM. The CDR3 is 13 residues long. V was clipped by 1 base and J by 6 bases, with 10 bases between them. The CDR3 DNA reads TGTGCCAGCAGTTTATCCGGAGAGGTCGAGCAGTACTTC. Protein sequence: CASSLSGEVEQYF.

The chain's CDR3 is CASSPGQWNNQPQHF. CDR3 DNA: TGTGCCAGCAGCCCGGGACAATGGAACAATCAGCCCCAGCATTTT. This rearrangement joins TRBV28 to TRBJ1-5, with D perhaps TRBD1 (6 bases). Looked up from germline, CDR1 is MDHEN and CDR2 is SYDVKM. With 6 bases removed from V and 3 bases from J, the gap between germline ends came to 15 bases. CDR3 size: 15 residues. Combining the CDR3 with reference TRBV28 and TRBJ1-5 gives the whole variable domain DVKVTQSSRYLVKRTGEKVFLECVQDMDHENMFWYRQDPGLGLRLIYFSYDVKMKEKGDIPEGYSVSREKKERFSLILESASTNQTSMYLCASSPGQWNNQPQHFGDGTRLSIL.

The chain links TRBV5-1 to TRBJ2-2, with a weak D call TRBD2 (6 bases). This CDR3 is built from 15 residues. Germline assignment: CDR1 SGHRS and CDR2 YFSETQ. The germline V and J ends were trimmed by 0 bases and 7 bases, with 13 bases remaining between them. CDR3 bases: TGCGCCAGCAGCTTGGGGCGGGGAACCGGCGGGGAGCTGTTTTTT. Its protein product is CASSLGRGTGGELFF.

This clonotype was seen more than once but under ten times. The CDR3 DNA reads as TGTGCCAGCAGTGGGCCGAGGACCTACAATGAGCAGTTCTTC. Encoded protein: CASSGPRTYNEQFF. The chain combines TRBV25-1 with TRBJ2-1; D is uncertain. CDR1 is MGHDK, CDR2 SYGVNS, per germline. The V end was cut by 4 bases, the J end by 2 bases, with 9 bases between. The CDR3 is 14 residues long. Full variable domain (remainder filled in from reference TRBV25-1 and TRBJ2-1): EADIYQTPRYLVIGTGKKITLECSQTMGHDKMYWYQQDPGMELHLIHYSYGVNSTEKGDLSSESTVSRIRTEHFPLTLESARPSHTSQYLCASSGPRTYNEQFFGPGTRLTVL.

The gene calls are TRBV4-3 and TRBJ2-3; 10 positions agree with TRBD2. This CDR3 is built from 16 residues. V gave up 0 bases and J gave up 4 bases; unmatched junction bases: 4. Germline V gene lookup returns CDR1 LGHNA and CDR2 YSLEER. CDR3 in amino acids: CASSQEVAGGADTQYF. The DNA of the CDR3 is TGCGCCAGCAGCCAAGAGGTAGCGGGAGGAGCAGATACGCAGTATTTT.

The rearrangement joins TRBV6-4 to TRBJ2-3; D unclear. With 3 bases removed from V and 0 bases from J, the gap between germline ends came to 4 bases. The CDR3 sequence is 13 residues long. The V gene's germline CDR1 is MRHNA and CDR2 SNTAGT. CDR3 region: CASSESSTDTQYF. The CDR3 region has the DNA TGTGCCAGCAGTGAAAGCAGCACAGATACGCAGTATTTT.

The J gene is TRBJ2-5, the V gene TRBV6-1; 7 bases are shared with TRBD1. The J call is uncertain, as TRBJ2-7 better fits the DNA end. The CDR3 is 14 amino acids. Germline assignment: CDR1 MNHNS and CDR2 SASEGT. CDR3 coding DNA: TGTGCCAGCAGTGAAGTAGGGACAGACATCGAGCAGTACTTC. Encoded protein: CASSEVGTDIEQYF.

As to this clonotype: At one of its ends the junction is not consistent with the germline gene, which may arise from a read error. The chain employs TRBV5-1 and TRBJ2-3, with 11 bases aligning to TRBD2. Germline V gene data show CDR1 as SGHRS and CDR2 as YFSETQ. This CDR3 has 16 amino acids. The CDR3, as DNA: TGCGCCAGCGGCTTGGTAGCGGGGGGGCCGCCAGATACGCAGTATTTT. Its translation: CASGLVAGGPPDTQYF.

The rearrangement uses TRBV9 and TRBJ2-3, with D maybe TRBD2 (6 bases). This CDR3 has 16 residues. V gave up 2 bases and J gave up 3 bases, with 16 bases separating them. Germline CDR1 and CDR2: SGDLS and YYNGEE. CDR3 residues: CASSVGSGDDTDTQYF. DNA of the CDR3: TGTGCCAGCAGCGTGGGCTCGGGAGACGATACAGATACGCAGTATTTT. The full variable domain, with the rest looked up from reference TRBV9 and TRBJ2-3, is DSGVTQTPKHLITATGQRVTLRCSPRSGDLSVYWYQQSLDQGLQFLIQYYNGEERAKGNILERFSAQQFPDLHSELNLSSLELGDSALYFCASSVGSGDDTDTQYFGPGTRLTVL.

V is TRBV5-1 and J is TRBJ2-2; TRBD1 matches at 7 bases. CDR3 length: 16 residues. With 2 bases clipped from V and 6 bases from J, the junction kept 10 bases outside the gene matches. Germline CDR1 SGHRS, CDR2 YFSETQ. The CDR3 DNA reads TGCGCCAGCAGCTTCCTAGACAGGGTGGTCGCCGGGGAGCTGTTTTTT. Its translation: CASSFLDRVVAGELFF.

This clonotype was counted between two and nine times. The rearrangement joins TRBV7-9 to TRBJ2-4; no firm D call. CDR1 is SEHNR, CDR2 FQNEAQ, per germline (reference sequence). The V end lost 2 bases, the J end lost 0 bases, and 14 bases lay between the germline ends. The CDR3 has 17 amino acids. CDR3 residues: CASSLPRALGAKNIQYF. The CDR3 coding sequence is TGTGCCAGCAGCTTACCCCGGGCACTGGGAGCCAAAAACATTCAGTACTTC.

This clonotype has a handful of counts. V is TRBV4-3 and J is TRBJ2-5; 7 bases are a match to TRBD1. The DNA matches TRBJ2-1 better at its end, which makes the J call doubtful. CDR3 length equals 15 residues. CDR1 is LGHNA, CDR2 YSLEER, per germline. CDR3 protein: CASSQDGTANNEQFF. The CDR3 region has the DNA TGCGCCAGCAGCCAAGACGGGACAGCCAACAATGAGCAGTTCTTC.

This clonotype was observed at least ten times. This chain uses TRBV6-2 or TRBV6-3 with TRBJ2-5, with 12 bases lining up with TRBD2. The CDR3 is made up of 17 amino acids. The V segment lost 1 base and the J segment 1 base; nucleotides outside the gene matches: 4. CDR1 MNHEY and CDR2 SVGEGT come from the germline V gene. The CDR3 loop is CASSYYSLAGGQETQYF. CDR3 DNA sequence: TGTGCCAGCAGTTACTATTCACTAGCGGGAGGCCAAGAGACCCAGTACTTC.

This clonotype has just one count. The V gene is TRBV15, the J gene TRBJ1-5; TRBD1 might be the D (6 bases). Trimming took off 0 bases at V and 6 bases at J, with 15 bases between the two ends. The germline V gene encodes CDR1 LNHNV and CDR2 YYDKDF (reference sequence). This CDR3 has 16 residues. CDR3 in DNA: TGTGCCACCAGCAGAGATCGATACAGGGAGGGTCAGCCCCAGCATTTT. This sequence encodes CATSRDRYREGQPQHF.

In its sample, this clonotype was seen a few times. The chain has TRBV28 and TRBJ2-5; 9 bases are shared with TRBD1. The DNA end favors TRBJ2-7, so the J call may be wrong. The germline V gene has CDR1 MDHEN and CDR2 SYDVKM. This CDR3 is built from 12 residues. CDR3 in amino acids: CASSGQGHEQYF. CDR3 bases: TGTGCCAGCAGTGGACAGGGGCACGAGCAGTACTTC.

This clonotype appeared a few times. CDR3 bases: TGTGCCAGCAGCTTAGGATCTCTAGCGGGGGTGGTAAACATTCAGTACTTC. Its protein product is CASSLGSLAGVVNIQYF. The chain joins TRBV7-8 to TRBJ2-4; 10 positions match TRBD2. The length of the CDR3 is 17 residues. J gave up 6 bases and V 1 base, and 9 bases lay outside the gene matches. CDR1 is SGHVS and CDR2 is FQNEAQ in the germline V gene.

V and J are TRBV6-2 or TRBV6-3 and TRBJ2-3; D is ambiguous. The CDR3 has 15 amino acids. Trimming took off 2 bases at V and 1 base at J, with 10 bases between the two ends. CDR1 and CDR2 (germline): MNHEY, SVGEGT. The CDR3: CASSYTHVGTDTQYF. The DNA of the CDR3 is TGTGCCAGCAGTTACACGCACGTTGGCACAGATACGCAGTATTTT.

This clonotype was seen a few times. J is TRBJ2-7 and V is TRBV28, with D uncertain. Looked up from germline, CDR1 is MDHEN and CDR2 is SYDVKM. The CDR3 contains 16 residues. V was trimmed by 5 bases and J by 0 bases, leaving 17 bases between them. CDR3 residues: CASSERPDQSSYEQYF. The CDR3 DNA reads as TGTGCCAGCAGTGAACGGCCGGACCAGAGCTCCTACGAGCAGTACTTC.

Only a few counts were recorded for this clonotype. The CDR3 bases are TGTGCCAGCAGCCAACGCACCGGGGAGCTGTTTTTT. This codes for CASSQRTGELFF. This chain uses TRBV7-2 with TRBJ2-2, with D unresolved. V lost 5 bases and J 4 bases, leaving 5 bases between the germline ends. The CDR3 length is 12 residues. CDR1 is SGHTA and CDR2 is FQGNSA in the germline V gene.

This clonotype was picked up a small number of times. This rearrangement joins TRBV3-1 to TRBJ2-3, with 9 bases that match TRBD1. CDR1 is LGHDT, CDR2 YNNKEL, per germline (reference sequence). The CDR3 runs 19 residues. J lost 4 bases, V lost 0 bases, and 14 bases had no gene match. The CDR3 region is CASSQDSRVGQGIADTQYF. The CDR3 nucleotides are TGTGCCAGCAGCCAAGATTCGCGCGTGGGACAGGGTATTGCAGATACGCAGTATTTT.